This T cell receptor beta chain was observed in a study of T cell changes during pregnancy in multiple sclerosis. The germline V gene encodes CDR1 SGHDT and CDR2 YYEEEE. Trimming cost V 1 base and J 0 bases, with 8 bases left between them. This CDR3 is built from 14 residues. Assay: immunoSEQ multiplex PCR; the TCRdb copy retains only in-frame clones and omits some. The profile shows roughly 38,000 clones, roughly 93% of them singletons. This chain links TRBV5-6 with TRBJ2-7, with D maybe TRBD1 (5 bases). The starting material was CD8+ T cells from peripheral blood mononuclear cells, obtained in the third trimester of pregnancy. This TCR came from a female donor with multiple sclerosis, enrolled in a pregnancy study. CDR3 nucleotides: TGTGCCAGCAGCTTGTGGGGCAACTCCTACGAGCAGTACTTC. The encoded protein is CASSLWGNSYEQYF. Full variable domain (outside the CDR3, taken from reference TRBV5-6 and TRBJ2-7): DAGVTQSPTHLIKTRGQQVTLRCSPKSGHDTVSWYQQALGQGPQFIFQYYEEEERQRGNFPDRFSGHQFPNYSSELNVNALLLGDSALYLCASSLWGNSYEQYFGPGTRLTVT.